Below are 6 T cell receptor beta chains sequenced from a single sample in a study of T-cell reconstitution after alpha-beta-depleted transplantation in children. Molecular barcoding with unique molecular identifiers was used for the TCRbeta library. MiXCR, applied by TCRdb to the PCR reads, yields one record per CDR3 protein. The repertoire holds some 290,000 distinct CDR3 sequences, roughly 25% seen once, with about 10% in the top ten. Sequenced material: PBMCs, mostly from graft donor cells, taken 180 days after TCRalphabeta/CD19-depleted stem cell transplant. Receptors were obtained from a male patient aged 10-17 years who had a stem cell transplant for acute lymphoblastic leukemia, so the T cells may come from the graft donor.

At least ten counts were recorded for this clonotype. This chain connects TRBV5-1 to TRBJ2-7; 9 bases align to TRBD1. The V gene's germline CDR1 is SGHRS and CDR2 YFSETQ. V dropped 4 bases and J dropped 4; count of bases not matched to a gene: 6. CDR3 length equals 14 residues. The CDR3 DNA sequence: TGCGCCAGCAGCCCGGGACAGGGAGAGTACGAGCAGTACTTC. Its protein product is CASSPGQGEYEQYF.

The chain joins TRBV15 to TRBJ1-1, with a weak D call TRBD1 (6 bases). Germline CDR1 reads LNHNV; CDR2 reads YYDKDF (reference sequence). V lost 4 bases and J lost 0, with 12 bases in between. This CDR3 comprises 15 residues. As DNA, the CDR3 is TGTGCCACCAGCAAGCGAAACAGGGTGAACACTGAAGCTTTCTTT. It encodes CATSKRNRVNTEAFF.

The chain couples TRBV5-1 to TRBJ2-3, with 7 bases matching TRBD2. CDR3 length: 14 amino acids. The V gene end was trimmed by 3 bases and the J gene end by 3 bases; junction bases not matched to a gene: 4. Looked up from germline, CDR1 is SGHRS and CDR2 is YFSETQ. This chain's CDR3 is CASSSPGLTDTQYF. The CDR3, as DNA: TGCGCCAGCAGCTCGCCGGGACTAACAGATACGCAGTATTTT.

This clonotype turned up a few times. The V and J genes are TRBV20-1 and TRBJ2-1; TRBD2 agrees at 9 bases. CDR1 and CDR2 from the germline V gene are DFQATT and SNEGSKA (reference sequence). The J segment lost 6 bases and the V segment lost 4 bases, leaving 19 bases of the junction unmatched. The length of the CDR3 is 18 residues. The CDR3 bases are TGCAGTGCTACCACCGTAACCCTAATAGCGGGAGTCGGCAATGAGCAGTTCTTC. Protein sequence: CSATTVTLIAGVGNEQFF.

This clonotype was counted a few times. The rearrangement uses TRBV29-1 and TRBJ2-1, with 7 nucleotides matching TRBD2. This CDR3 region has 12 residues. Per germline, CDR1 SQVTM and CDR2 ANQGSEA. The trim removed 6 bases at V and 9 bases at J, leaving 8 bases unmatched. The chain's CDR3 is CSVGGDVIEQFF. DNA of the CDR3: TGCAGCGTGGGGGGGGACGTAATTGAGCAGTTCTTC.

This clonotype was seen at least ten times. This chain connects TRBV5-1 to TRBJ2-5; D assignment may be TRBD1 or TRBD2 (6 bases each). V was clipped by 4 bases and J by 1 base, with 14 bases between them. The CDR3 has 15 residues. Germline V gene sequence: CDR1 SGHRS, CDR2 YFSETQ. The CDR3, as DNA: TGCGCCAGCAGCCTCACGGGGGCTACCCAAGAGACCCAGTACTTC. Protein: CASSLTGATQETQYF.